The 29 T cell receptor beta chains reported below all come from one sample, sequenced in a study of regulatory T cells in long-lasting Graves disease. Sample time point: persistent/refractory GD, antithyroid drugs over 5 years with positive TRAb. Construction of the TCR library relied on RNA isolated from PBMCs. According to the study, TCR beta libraries were built with iRepertoire HTBI primers and CDR3-region Arm-PCR. TCRdb reprocessed the multiplex PCR reads with MiXCR, giving one entry per CDR3 protein. This repertoire shows fewer than 600,000 distinct CDR3 sequences, about 20% found once; its top ten account for around 13%. The sample here was peripheral blood mononuclear cells (PBMCs), taken when the disease was refractory, from a patient treated with antithyroid drugs. Receptors originate from a female donor with Graves disease.

The chain combines TRBV3-1 with TRBJ2-7; the match to TRBD2 covers 9 bases. CDR1 is LGHDT and CDR2 is YNNKEL in the germline V gene (reference sequence). The V gene end was trimmed by 10 bases and the J gene end by 7 bases; junction bases not matched to a gene: 14. CDR3 length: 14 amino acids. The CDR3 DNA reads as TGTGCCACACAAAACTTAGCGGGAGTGGAAGAGCAGTACTTC. Residues: CATQNLAGVEEQYF.

Comment on this clonotype: This may arise from a read error, as a much more abundant clone is one base away. V gene TRBV2 combines with J gene TRBJ1-5, with 7 nucleotides matching TRBD1. Germline V gene sequence: CDR1 SNHLY, CDR2 FYNNEI. The V segment lost 4 bases and the J segment 4 bases; nucleotides outside the gene matches: 7. This CDR3 contains 15 residues. The CDR3 DNA follows: TGTGCCAGCAGTGCCGGGACAGCTCTTAATCAGCCCCAGCATTTT. Its translation is CASSAGTALNQPQHF.

This clonotype was seen only a few times. The DNA for the CDR3 is TGTGCCAGCAGCGAAACAAGGGGTAGCGCGGAGCAGTTCTTC. It is translated as CASSETRGSAEQFF. The chain recombines TRBV6-4 with TRBJ2-1; either TRBD1 or TRBD2 may fit D (5 bases each). The CDR3 has 14 amino acids. The germline V gene has CDR1 MRHNA and CDR2 SNTAGT. Trimming pared 6 bases from V and 10 bases from J, leaving 19 bases between.

This clonotype has a handful of counts. The chain is built from TRBV9 and TRBJ1-1, with D possibly being TRBD1 (6 bases). V lost 4 bases to trimming and J lost 3 bases, with 16 bases between them. The CDR3 loop spans 15 amino acids. The germline V gene has CDR1 SGDLS and CDR2 YYNGEE. The CDR3 sequence: CASSPFTTGHTEAFF. The CDR3 DNA reads TGTGCCAGCAGCCCCTTTACGACAGGCCACACTGAAGCTTTCTTT.

V is TRBV7-9 and J is TRBJ1-1; the D is unclear. Trimming removed 6 bases from V and 5 bases from J, with 10 bases in between. Germline V gives CDR1 SEHNR, CDR2 FQNEAQ (reference sequence). The CDR3 covers 12 residues. CDR3 protein: CASRTLGTEAFF. The CDR3 DNA sequence: TGTGCCAGCAGGACCCTGGGGACTGAAGCTTTCTTT.

This clonotype showed up many times. The gene calls are TRBV20-1 and TRBJ1-6, with TRBD1 as a possible D gene (6 bases). The CDR3 is made up of 14 amino acids. Per germline, CDR1 DFQATT and CDR2 SNEGSKA (reference sequence). Trimming removed 1 base from V and 5 bases from J, with 9 bases in between. CDR3 bases: TGCAGTGCTAGAGGGGCAGGGGATAATTCACCCCTCCACTTT. It codes for CSARGAGDNSPLHF.

The rearrangement links TRBV10-3 to TRBJ2-7, with D possibly being TRBD1 or TRBD2 (5 bases each). Germline values: CDR1 ENHRY, CDR2 SYGVKD. The CDR3 runs 12 residues. With 4 bases removed from V and 7 bases from J, the gap between germline ends came to 11 bases. Written as DNA, the CDR3 is TGTGCCATCAGTGCTGGTGGGGGTGAGCAGTACTTC. It codes for CAISAGGGEQYF.

This rearrangement joins TRBV15 to TRBJ2-4, with D hard to call. The ends were cut back, 5 bases at V and 1 base at J, with 12 bases in the middle. Germline V lookup: CDR1 LNHNV, CDR2 YYDKDF (reference sequence). CDR3 length: 15 residues. The CDR3: CATSLPDGAKNIQYF. As DNA, the CDR3 is TGTGCCACCAGCCTGCCCGACGGGGCCAAAAACATTCAGTACTTC.

This clonotype was found many times. The chain couples TRBV5-1 to TRBJ1-4; possible D gene TRBD1, 5 bases. With 4 bases removed from V and 0 bases from J, the gap between germline ends came to 13 bases. Germline loops: CDR1 SGHRS, CDR2 YFSETQ. This CDR3 has 16 amino acids. The CDR3 region has the DNA TGCGCCAGCAGCCAAGAGCCGGGGGCAACTAATGAAAAACTGTTTTTT. It translates to CASSQEPGATNEKLFF.

The genes are TRBV6-6 and TRBJ1-4; D ambiguous. Between the trimmed V and J ends, which lost 0 bases and 7 bases, there was a span of 15 bases. CDR1 is MNHNY and CDR2 is SVGAGI in the germline V gene (reference sequence). The CDR3 has 16 residues. The CDR3 nucleotides are TGTGCCAGCAGTTACTCGATCGGCAGGCCGGGTGAAAAACTGTTTTTT. Translating gives CASSYSIGRPGEKLFF.

This chain joins TRBV25-1 and TRBJ1-1; no clear D. Germline V gene sequence: CDR1 MGHDK, CDR2 SYGVNS. This CDR3 is 15 amino acids long. V lost 5 bases to trimming and J lost 0 bases, with 13 bases between them. Written as DNA, the CDR3 is TGTGCCAGCAGTTGGGCCCATCCTGTGAACACTGAAGCTTTCTTT. Amino acid sequence: CASSWAHPVNTEAFF.

CDR3 sequence: CASSVVGQGNSPLHF. For the CDR3, the DNA is TGTGCCAGCAGCGTAGTTGGACAGGGGAATTCACCCCTCCACTTT. The genes are TRBV9 and TRBJ1-6, with TRBD1 matching 9 bases. After removal of 0 bases from V and 7 bases from J, the junction contained 2 bases not matched to a gene. Per germline, CDR1 SGDLS and CDR2 YYNGEE. The CDR3 extends over 15 amino acids.

This clonotype was found many times. The CDR3 here is CATRRELNTEAFF. The CDR3 DNA sequence: TGTGCCACCCGGCGGGAGCTGAACACTGAAGCTTTCTTT. This rearrangement joins TRBV10-3 to TRBJ1-1; D is unclear. The CDR3 loop spans 13 amino acids. Germline V gene sequence: CDR1 ENHRY, CDR2 SYGVKD. Trimming pared 10 bases from V and 0 bases from J, leaving 12 bases between.

This clonotype has only a few counts. This chain joins TRBV11-2 and TRBJ2-3, with 7 positions matching TRBD2. CDR1 is SGHAT, CDR2 FQNNGV, per germline. The CDR3 is made up of 17 amino acids. V was clipped by 1 base and J by 4 bases; unmatched bases: 11. DNA for the CDR3: TGTGCCAGCAGCTTAGGAAGGGGAGCGGGACCCGCAGATACGCAGTATTTT. This translates into CASSLGRGAGPADTQYF.

This clonotype has more than one count but fewer than ten. The chain employs TRBV2 and TRBJ2-3, with a tentative D call TRBD1 (5 bases). The germline CDR1 and CDR2 sequences are SNHLY and FYNNEI. The CDR3 has 15 amino acids. With 4 bases removed from V and 2 bases from J, the gap between germline ends came to 13 bases. As DNA, the CDR3 is TGTGCCAGCAGTGGGCAGGGCCAAATCACAGATACGCAGTATTTT. This gives the protein CASSGQGQITDTQYF.

This chain links TRBV20-1 with TRBJ2-3; the D is unclear. This CDR3 comprises 14 residues. The germline V gene encodes CDR1 DFQATT and CDR2 SNEGSKA (reference sequence). DNA of the CDR3: TGCGCATGGAAGGGCCCCTCGGGCACAGATACGCAGTATTTT. This sequence encodes CAWKGPSGTDTQYF.

This chain links TRBV6-5 with TRBJ1-6, with 10 bases fitting TRBD1. CDR3 size: 17 residues. Germline CDR1 and CDR2: MNHEY and SVGAGI. V gave up 4 bases and J gave up 5 bases; unmatched junction bases: 8. The CDR3 region is CASSFGQGVNNNSPLHF. The CDR3 DNA reads TGTGCCAGCAGTTTCGGACAGGGGGTAAATAATAATTCACCCCTCCACTTT.

Points on this clonotype: This sequence may be a read error, since a much larger clone differs from it by one base. The chain carries TRBV12-3 or TRBV12-4 and TRBJ2-5, with a possible D match to TRBD1 (6 bases). Deletions cut 6 bases from V and 2 bases from J, with 19 bases between. CDR3 length: 16 residues. The CDR3 sequence: CASSPPGDERQETQYF. CDR3 bases: TGTGCCAGCAGCCCCCCAGGGGACGAACGACAAGAGACCCAGTACTTC.

This clonotype came up a few times. A read error is possible here, since a much larger clone lies one base away. This sequence joins TRBV7-2 and TRBJ1-2; D uncertain. CDR1 SGHTA and CDR2 FQGNSA come from the germline V gene. The CDR3 totals 13 residues. Trimming pared 0 bases from V and 4 bases from J, leaving 6 bases between. CDR3 DNA: TGTGCCAGCAGCTTAGCGGAGGGCTATGGCTACACCTTC. Translation: CASSLAEGYGYTF.

This clonotype was detected many times. The chain has TRBV7-2 and TRBJ1-2, with TRBD1 as a possible D gene (5 bases). From germline, CDR1 is SGHTA and CDR2 FQGNSA. CDR3 length: 16 residues. The V and J ends lost 5 bases and 8 bases respectively, with 24 bases between them. The CDR3 DNA follows: TGTGCCAGCAGCGTTCGTTCAGGCGGACCGTGGGGGGGCTACACCTTC. Translation gives CASSVRSGGPWGGYTF.

This clonotype was seen repeatedly, ten times or more. The chain is built from TRBV6-1 and TRBJ1-5; possible D gene TRBD1, 6 bases. V lost 7 bases to trimming and J lost 4 bases, with 14 bases between them. Germline V gene sequence: CDR1 MNHNS, CDR2 SASEGT. This CDR3 has 14 residues. The CDR3 is CASNLGRGNQPQHF. In DNA, the CDR3 is TGTGCCAGCAATCTCGGCAGGGGTAATCAGCCCCAGCATTTT.

This clonotype was counted between two and nine times. The chain is built from TRBV20-1 and TRBJ1-2; D uncertain. V lost 4 bases and J lost 5, with 8 bases in between. Germline-derived CDR1 and CDR2 are DFQATT and SNEGSKA (reference sequence). CDR3 size: 11 residues. The CDR3 protein is CSATGNYGYTF. The CDR3 bases are TGCAGTGCTACAGGCAATTATGGCTACACCTTC.

This clonotype has just a few counts. The chain uses TRBV14 and TRBJ1-4; 7 nucleotides match TRBD1. This CDR3 contains 18 residues. Germline trimming cut 0 bases from V and 7 bases from J; bases unmatched to any gene: 14. The germline V gene encodes CDR1 SGHDN and CDR2 FVKESK. CDR3 protein: CASSQDPGQASVGEKLFF. CDR3 DNA sequence: TGTGCCAGCAGCCAAGATCCTGGACAGGCATCGGTTGGTGAAAAACTGTTTTTT.

This clonotype appeared many times. The CDR3 is CSVEGNYGYTF. CDR3 sequence (DNA): TGCAGCGTTGAAGGGAACTATGGCTACACCTTC. This rearrangement joins TRBV29-1 to TRBJ1-2; D is unclear. CDR1 SQVTM and CDR2 ANQGSEA come from the germline V gene. The length of the CDR3 is 11 residues. Trimming pared 1 base from V and 2 bases from J, leaving 2 bases between. The whole variable domain, filled in from reference TRBV29-1 and TRBJ1-2, reads SAVISQKPSRDICQRGTSLTIQCQVDSQVTMMFWYRQQPGQSLTLIATANQGSEATYESGFVIDKFPISRPNLTFSTLTVSNMSPEDSSIYLCSVEGNYGYTFGSGTRLTVV.

There are a few counts of this clonotype. The chain is built from TRBV12-3 or TRBV12-4 and TRBJ2-2; possible D gene TRBD2, 7 bases. The germline V and J ends were trimmed by 10 bases and 3 bases, with 24 bases remaining between them. The CDR3 runs 17 residues. CDR3: CATKRGRGGPDTGELFF. DNA of the CDR3: TGTGCCACCAAGAGGGGGAGGGGGGGCCCGGACACCGGGGAGCTGTTTTTT.

In its sample, this clonotype was seen many times. The chain uses TRBV6-1 and TRBJ1-5, with D perhaps TRBD1 (6 bases). This CDR3 has 13 residues. V was cut by 4 bases and J by 3 bases, with 7 bases left in between. Germline lookup yields CDR1 MNHNS and CDR2 SASEGT. This CDR3 reads CASSGTVNQPQHF. For the CDR3, the DNA is TGTGCCAGCAGTGGGACAGTCAATCAGCCCCAGCATTTT.

The chain employs TRBV2 and TRBJ2-3; the D gene is possibly TRBD1 (6 bases). Trimming removed 11 bases from V and 6 bases from J, with 9 bases in between. The germline CDR1 and CDR2 sequences are SNHLY and FYNNEI. The CDR3 is 10 amino acids. The CDR3 DNA is TGTGCCCTTGACAGGGATACGCAGTATTTT. Translated, it gives CALDRDTQYF.

The chain carries TRBV7-8 and TRBJ2-6; D uncertain. The CDR3 has 20 amino acids. V dropped 2 bases and J dropped 0 bases, with 20 bases sitting between them. Germline V CDR1 and CDR2: SGHVS, FQNEAQ. The CDR3 region is CASSLRSWQLLSSGANVLTF. CDR3 nucleotides: TGTGCCAGCAGCTTACGCTCGTGGCAACTACTAAGCTCTGGGGCCAACGTCCTGACTTTC.

This clonotype was picked up many times. The chain uses TRBV28 and TRBJ1-4; 7 bases are a match to TRBD1. Germline-derived CDR1 and CDR2 are MDHEN and SYDVKM. J gave up 8 bases and V 11 bases, and 5 bases lay outside the gene matches. The CDR3 is 11 amino acids. The DNA of the CDR3 is TGTGCCGAGGGGGCAGGGGAAAAACTGTTTTTT. It yields the protein CAEGAGEKLFF.